This is a list of T cell receptor beta chains from one sample in a study of control samples from healthy donors and cancer patients. Produced via immunoSEQ multiplex PCR; TCRdb's table is partial and in-frame only. The data contain around 130,000 clones, about nine tenths of them singletons. The source material was PBMCs. These receptor sequences come from a man aged 50 or older with head and neck cancer. CDR3s include the opening cysteine and the closing phenylalanine or tryptophan.

V: TRBV5-1; J: TRBJ2-7; CDR3: CASSLAGAANSYEQYF
V: TRBV7-9; J: TRBJ2-3; CDR3: CASSQVRTSTDTQYF
V: TRBV4-1; J: TRBJ1-2; CDR3: CASSQGQGAWVGYTF
V: TRBV28; J: TRBJ1-4; CDR3: CASSHRPGQVNEKLFF
V: TRBV7-9; J: TRBJ1-4; CDR3: CASRGLANEKLFF
V: TRBV5-8; J: TRBJ2-1; CDR3: CASSIGTSGYNEQFF
V: TRBV6-5; J: TRBJ2-1; CDR3: CASSYSGATYNEQFF
V: TRBV6-5; J: TRBJ2-7; CDR3: CASTKTGLLTYEQYF
V: TRBV6-5; J: TRBJ2-2; CDR3: CASSYSVGGELFF
V: TRBV7-2; J: TRBJ1-1; CDR3: CASSAGMNTEAFF
V: TRBV7-2; J: TRBJ2-3; CDR3: CASSLDGNTDTQYF
V: TRBV5-1; J: TRBJ2-1; CDR3: CASSWGTSGRTYYNEQFF
V: TRBV24-1; J: TRBJ2-7; CDR3: CATSAAGSESYEQYF
V: TRBV7-9; J: TRBJ1-3; CDR3: CASSPYRQGTSSGNTIYF
V: TRBV27; J: TRBJ2-7; CDR3: CASSTRVGYYEQYF
V: TRBV7-9; J: TRBJ1-1; CDR3: CASSFDEAFF
V: TRBV6-6; J: TRBJ1-1; CDR3: CASTLSGAEAFF
V: TRBV4-2; J: TRBJ1-5; CDR3: CASSQEPGTSIQHF
V: TRBV6-5; J: TRBJ2-5; CDR3: CASSLRGLKQETQYF
V: TRBV2; J: TRBJ2-3; CDR3: CASSEEDYTDTQYF
V: TRBV4-2; J: TRBJ1-3; CDR3: CASSQGFLSGAGNTIYF
V: TRBV5-4; J: TRBJ2-3; CDR3: CASSSLLAGFTDTQYF
V: TRBV6-1; J: TRBJ1-5; CDR3: CASSEAGGLNQPQHF
V: TRBV5-1; J: TRBJ2-1; CDR3: CASSPPNHSYNEQFF
V: TRBV18; J: TRBJ2-3; CDR3: CASSSRGEDTQYF
V: TRBV10-3; J: TRBJ2-7; CDR3: CAVSSGSSYEQYF
V: TRBV27; J: TRBJ2-1; CDR3: CASSLPQGREQFF
V: TRBV7-9; J: TRBJ2-3; CDR3: CASSLNRLFVNTQYF
V: TRBV7-9; J: TRBJ1-1; CDR3: CASGRKADTEAFF
V: TRBV11-3; J: TRBJ2-1; CDR3: CASSLDPQGEQFF
V: TRBV11-2; J: TRBJ2-1; CDR3: CASSFFHNEQFF
V: TRBV28; J: TRBJ2-2; CDR3: CASSFLFQGDTGELLF
V: TRBV18; J: TRBJ2-3; CDR3: CASSPRRAPDTQYF
V: TRBV6-6; J: TRBJ2-7; CDR3: CASSYPRTDTSYEQYF
V: TRBV5-4; J: TRBJ2-5; CDR3: CASSLAGVETQYF
V: TRBV7-6; J: TRBJ2-1; CDR3: CASSSRGGTSGGNEQFF
V: TRBV5-5; J: TRBJ1-5; CDR3: CASSQGQGANQPQHF
V: TRBV19; J: TRBJ2-2; CDR3: CASSRRNTGELFF
V: TRBV7-2; J: TRBJ1-1; CDR3: CASSLEGGAFF
V: TRBV15; J: TRBJ1-4; CDR3: CATSRDLGNEKLFF
V: TRBV12-3/TRBV12-4; J: TRBJ2-7; CDR3: CASSITYEQYF
V: TRBV12-3/TRBV12-4; J: TRBJ1-1; CDR3: CASSFLGFPEAFF